The entry below describes one TCR beta chain. Its antigen is not identified. The CDR3 is made up of 16 amino acids. V trimming: 6 bases; J trimming: 7 bases; junction bases outside the gene matches: 16. Germline V CDR1 and CDR2: SNHLY, FYNNEI. Only in-frame clones appear in the TCRdb table, and some are missing; sequencing was by immunoSEQ multiplex PCR. The sample records approximately 52,000 clones, 95% to 97% being singletons. This sample stems from a study of siplizumab effects on memory and regulatory T cells. Study-level points and caveats: A small minority of alloreactive clones were mapped to unstimulated subsets.

The chain recombines TRBV2 with TRBJ2-7, with TRBD1 matching 9 bases. The source of this sequence is a human donor in good health. Specimen: naive CD4+ T cells sorted from blood. CDR3: CASSNKAGQGLAEQYF. The CDR3 nucleotides read TGTGCCAGCAGCAACAAAGCGGGACAGGGATTAGCGGAGCAGTACTTC.